One T cell receptor (beta chain) is described in this entry. Its specificity is unknown. With 4 bases removed from V and 2 bases from J, the gap between germline ends came to 19 bases. Looked up from germline, CDR1 is SGDLS and CDR2 is YYNGEE. The CDR3 totals 16 residues. Sequenced by immunoSEQ multiplex PCR; TCRdb stores in-frame clones only, minus some. The table lists around 1.9 million clones, 90% to 95% of them singletons. Selected positively for CCR7 and CD45RO-negative, naive CD8 cells excluded terminally differentiated effector memory CD45RA+ cells. The data are from a study of shared clonotypes between healthy human individuals. Notes on the study in general: With few donors, the genetic and exposure-history diversity represented was limited. A generally larger estimated richness was seen in naive subsets than in memory subsets. Only blood underwent sampling, and tissue repertoires likely differ.

Sequenced: naive CD8+ T cells from PBMCs. This receptor was obtained from a man aged 18-30 years in good health. Some clones in this sample may be carry-over from other donors' samples. The chain combines TRBV9 with TRBJ2-7, with a tentative D call TRBD1 (5 bases). DNA for the CDR3: TGTGCCAGCAGCTCCCGACAGACCGGTGATCCCTACGAGCAGTACTTC. Translated, it gives CASSSRQTGDPYEQYF.